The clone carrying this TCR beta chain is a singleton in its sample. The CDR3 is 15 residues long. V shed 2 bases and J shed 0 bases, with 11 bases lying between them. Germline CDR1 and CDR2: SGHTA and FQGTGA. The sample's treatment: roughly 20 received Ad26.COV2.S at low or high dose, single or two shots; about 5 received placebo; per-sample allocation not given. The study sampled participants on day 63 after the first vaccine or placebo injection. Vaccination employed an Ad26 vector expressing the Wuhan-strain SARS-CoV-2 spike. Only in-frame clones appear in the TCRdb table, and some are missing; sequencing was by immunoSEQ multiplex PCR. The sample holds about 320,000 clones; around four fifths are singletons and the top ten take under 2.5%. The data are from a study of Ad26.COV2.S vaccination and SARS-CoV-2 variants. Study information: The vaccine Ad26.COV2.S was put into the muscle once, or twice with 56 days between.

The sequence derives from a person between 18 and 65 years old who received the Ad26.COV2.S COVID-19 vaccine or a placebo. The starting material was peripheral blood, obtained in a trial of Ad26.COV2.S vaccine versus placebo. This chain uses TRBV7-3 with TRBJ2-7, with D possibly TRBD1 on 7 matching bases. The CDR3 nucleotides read TGTGCCAGCAGCTTAGGGCAGGGGGGCTCCTACGAGCAGTACTTC. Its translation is CASSLGQGGSYEQYF. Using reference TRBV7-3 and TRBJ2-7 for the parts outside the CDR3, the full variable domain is GAGVSQTPSNKVTEKGKYVELRCDPISGHTALYWYRQSLGQGPEFLIYFQGTGAADDSGLPNDRFFAVRPEGSVSTLKIQRTERGDSAVYLCASSLGQGGSYEQYFGPGTRLTVT.